These T cell receptor beta chains were read from a single sample in a study of blood T cell repertoires in COVID-19. Method: immunoSEQ multiplex PCR; TCRdb's copy keeps in-frame clones and lacks some. The table has tens of thousands of clones, around 87% seen once. Sequencing was done on a sample of peripheral blood. The receptor source for this set is a man in his forties with COVID-19, enrolled during active disease. The CDR3 runs from the conserved cysteine through the conserved F or W. A D gene is named only where the DNA matches it firmly. Clone sizes are given selectively: once, few, many, or a class where the clone is expanded.

clone size: .
D gene: .
V gene: TRBV19
J gene: TRBJ1-1
CDR3 DNA: TGTGCCAGTAGTATTGGAGCGTCCCGAGGTGAAGCTTTCTTT
CDR3 protein: CASSIGASRGEAFF

clone size: .
D gene: TRBD1
V gene: TRBV7-6
J gene: TRBJ1-1
CDR3 DNA: TGTGCCAGCAGCGCGACAGGGGAATACACTGAAGCTTTCTTT
CDR3 protein: CASSATGEYTEAFF

clone size: .
D gene: TRBD1
V gene: TRBV28
J gene: TRBJ1-5
CDR3 DNA: TGTGCCAGCAGACTTCGTGGTACAGGGGGCAATCAGCCCCAGCATTTT
CDR3 protein: CASRLRGTGGNQPQHF

clone size: once
D gene: .
V gene: TRBV6-5
J gene: TRBJ2-7
CDR3 DNA: TGTGCCAGCAGTTATCAAGACAGGTCCTACGAGCAGTACTTC
CDR3 protein: CASSYQDRSYEQYF

clone size: few
D gene: .
V gene: TRBV7-3
J gene: TRBJ1-5
CDR3 DNA: TGTGCCAGCAGCTTAGAGGGGGGGCGGAATCAGCCCCAGCATTTT
CDR3 protein: CASSLEGGRNQPQHF

clone size: .
D gene: .
V gene: TRBV11-2
J gene: TRBJ2-5
CDR3 DNA: TGTGCCAGCAGCTTCGGAGCACTCCAGGAGACCCAGTACTTC
CDR3 protein: CASSFGALQETQYF

clone size: .
D gene: .
V gene: TRBV7-5
J gene: TRBJ2-5
CDR3 DNA: TGTGTCAGAAGCCCCGGCCACGCGGCAACCCAGTACTTC
CDR3 protein: CVRSPGHAATQYF

clone size: once
D gene: .
V gene: TRBV7-9
J gene: TRBJ2-7
CDR3 DNA: TGTGCCAGCCGAATCGGGGGAACCTACGAGCAGTACTTC
CDR3 protein: CASRIGGTYEQYF

clone size: .
D gene: TRBD2
V gene: TRBV3-1/TRBV3-2
J gene: TRBJ2-1
CDR3 DNA: TGTGCCAGCAGCCAAGGCGGGGGAGCTGGCGCTGAGCAGTTCTTC
CDR3 protein: CASSQGGGAGAEQFF

clone size: once
D gene: TRBD1
V gene: TRBV2
J gene: TRBJ2-7
CDR3 DNA: TGTGCCAGCAGGGGGACAGAAGCCTACGAGCAGTACTTC
CDR3 protein: CASRGTEAYEQYF

clone size: once
D gene: .
V gene: TRBV19
J gene: TRBJ1-5
CDR3 DNA: TGTGCCAGTAGTCTGGGGAGGGTGAGTCAGCCCCAGCATTTT
CDR3 protein: CASSLGRVSQPQHF

clone size: .
D gene: TRBD1
V gene: TRBV30
J gene: TRBJ1-5
CDR3 DNA: TGTGCCTGGAGTAGAACAGGGGATGGTCAGCCCCAGCATTTT
CDR3 protein: CAWSRTGDGQPQHF

clone size: .
D gene: .
V gene: TRBV7-9
J gene: TRBJ1-4
CDR3 DNA: TGTGCCAGCAGCCCACGGGCAACTAATGAAAAACTGTTTTTT
CDR3 protein: CASSPRATNEKLFF

clone size: .
D gene: TRBD2
V gene: TRBV18
J gene: TRBJ2-7
CDR3 DNA: TGTGCCAGCTCACCATTTAACCCCGGGGGGGGATTATCCTACGAGCAGTACTTC
CDR3 protein: CASSPFNPGGGLSYEQYF

clone size: once
D gene: TRBD1
V gene: TRBV6-5
J gene: TRBJ2-2
CDR3 DNA: TGTGCCAGCAGAACCCAGGGGGCGTTCACCGGGGAGCTGTTTTTT
CDR3 protein: CASRTQGAFTGELFF

clone size: once
D gene: .
V gene: TRBV6-4
J gene: TRBJ2-3
CDR3 DNA: TGTGCCAGCAGTCTTCGCGGGGCCCCAGATACGCAGTATTTT
CDR3 protein: CASSLRGAPDTQYF

clone size: .
D gene: .
V gene: TRBV7-9
J gene: TRBJ1-5
CDR3 DNA: TGTGCCAGCAGCTTTGACGGAACAGAGAAATATCAGCCCCAGCATTTT
CDR3 protein: CASSFDGTEKYQPQHF

clone size: .
D gene: .
V gene: TRBV10-3
J gene: TRBJ2-5
CDR3 DNA: TGTGCCATCAAACAGGGACCACAAGAGACCCAGTACTTC
CDR3 protein: CAIKQGPQETQYF

clone size: .
D gene: .
V gene: TRBV2
J gene: TRBJ1-5
CDR3 DNA: TGTGCCAGCAAGCCGGGGGAAGATCAGCCCCAGCATTTT
CDR3 protein: CASKPGEDQPQHF

clone size: .
D gene: .
V gene: TRBV27
J gene: TRBJ1-6
CDR3 DNA: TGTGCCAGCACCTCAGGTAGCTCCTATAATTCACCCCTCCACTTT
CDR3 protein: CASTSGSSYNSPLHF

clone size: .
D gene: .
V gene: TRBV27
J gene: TRBJ2-1
CDR3 DNA: TGTGCCAGCAGTTTATGGGCCCGGGAAGCCCGCTACAATGAGCAGTTCTTC
CDR3 protein: CASSLWAREARYNEQFF

clone size: .
D gene: .
V gene: TRBV7-9
J gene: TRBJ1-4
CDR3 DNA: TGTGCCAGCAGCTCTACAGGAAACGAAAAACTGTTTTTT
CDR3 protein: CASSSTGNEKLFF

clone size: .
D gene: TRBD1
V gene: TRBV5-5
J gene: TRBJ2-2
CDR3 DNA: TGTGCCAGCAGCGATAACAGGGGGGCCGGGGAGCTGTTTTTT
CDR3 protein: CASSDNRGAGELFF

clone size: .
D gene: TRBD2
V gene: TRBV7-6
J gene: TRBJ2-1
CDR3 DNA: TGTGCCAGCAGGGCAAAGGCGGGGGGGCCGGGTGAGCAGTTCTTC
CDR3 protein: CASRAKAGGPGEQFF

clone size: .
D gene: TRBD1
V gene: TRBV7-6
J gene: TRBJ2-5
CDR3 DNA: TGTGCCAGCAGCTTAGACGGGACAGGGGGCTTTGGGACCCAGTACTTC
CDR3 protein: CASSLDGTGGFGTQYF

clone size: .
D gene: TRBD1
V gene: TRBV19
J gene: TRBJ1-1
CDR3 DNA: TGTGCCAGTAGTGCGCGAGGGACAGGCACCACTGAAGCTTTCTTT
CDR3 protein: CASSARGTGTTEAFF

clone size: once
D gene: TRBD1
V gene: TRBV7-6
J gene: TRBJ1-4
CDR3 DNA: TGTGCCAGCAGCTTACAGGGGGTTGCAACTAATGAAAAACTGTTTTTT
CDR3 protein: CASSLQGVATNEKLFF

clone size: .
D gene: TRBD2
V gene: TRBV5-1
J gene: TRBJ2-1
CDR3 DNA: TGCGCCAGCAGATCCGGGACTAGCGGGGGAAACGCATACAATGAGCAGTTCTTC
CDR3 protein: CASRSGTSGGNAYNEQFF

clone size: .
D gene: .
V gene: TRBV28
J gene: TRBJ2-5
CDR3 DNA: TGTGCCAGCAGTTTAAAGCCTGGAGAGACCCAGTACTTC
CDR3 protein: CASSLKPGETQYF

clone size: few
D gene: TRBD2
V gene: TRBV28
J gene: TRBJ2-7
CDR3 DNA: TGTGCCAGCAGTCTTTTAAGCGGGGGGCAGACCTACGAGCAGTACTTC
CDR3 protein: CASSLLSGGQTYEQYF

clone size: .
D gene: .
V gene: TRBV7-9
J gene: TRBJ1-1
CDR3 DNA: TGTGCCAGCAGCCCCCAGGGATTAGGACTAGGCACTGAAGCTTTCTTT
CDR3 protein: CASSPQGLGLGTEAFF

clone size: .
D gene: TRBD1
V gene: TRBV6-1
J gene: TRBJ1-5
CDR3 DNA: TGTGCCAGCAGTGAGCAGACAGGGAATAGCAATCAGCCCCAGCATTTT
CDR3 protein: CASSEQTGNSNQPQHF

clone size: .
D gene: .
V gene: TRBV15
J gene: TRBJ1-6
CDR3 DNA: TGTGCCACCAGCAGAGAGGCAGGGGCAAATAATTCACCCCTCCACTTT
CDR3 protein: CATSREAGANNSPLHF

clone size: .
D gene: TRBD1
V gene: TRBV5-1
J gene: TRBJ2-1
CDR3 DNA: TGCGCCAGCAGCTTGGGTCAGGGGGCAAACAATGAGCAGTTCTTC
CDR3 protein: CASSLGQGANNEQFF